Sequencing of this T cell receptor (beta chain) was carried out in a study of cytomegalovirus exposure and HLA in healthy donors. Study-wide points: What a later analysis reportedly showed was that an Asian-associated ancestry cluster had fewer N-insertions than the approximately 720-donor mean.

The V gene lost 7 bases and the J gene lost 1 base, with 16 bases spanning the gap. Germline V gives CDR1 MRHNA, CDR2 SNTAGT. This CDR3 is 15 amino acids long. Details on this clone: Its antigen is not identified.

Researchers ran the PCR with 60 Vbeta and 13 Jbeta primers. Method: immunoSEQ multiplex PCR; TCRdb's copy keeps in-frame clones and lacks some. The sample contains over 150,000 clones, about 82% of which appear only once. The chain recombines TRBV6-4 with TRBJ2-5, with TRBD1 as a possible D gene (7 bases). The TCR sequence derives from a woman younger than 45 in good health and CMV-seropositive. Sequencing was carried out using PBMCs. In DNA form, the CDR3 reads TGTGCCAGCAAATGCAGGGGGGCGGCCCAAGAGACCCAGTACTTC. Its translation: CASKCRGAAQETQYF.